The clone carrying this T cell receptor beta chain was seen a handful of times. Its specificity is unknown. This sample is part of a study of shared clonotypes between healthy human individuals. The overall study: Three men and a couple of women, aged 18 to 49, were donors. Findings and limits, study-wide: The small donor group covered limited genetic and exposure diversity.

Germline CDR1 and CDR2: SGHNT and YENEEA. The CDR3 has 14 amino acids. V lost 0 bases and J 9 bases, leaving 13 bases between the germline ends. Some 30,000 T cell genomes, or about 0.2 ug DNA, went into the sorted-subset replicate PCRs. Clones were sequenced by immunoSEQ multiplex PCR, and TCRdb holds only the in-frame ones, with some missing. The table includes roughly 1 million clones, roughly 74% detected once. Naive CD4+ cells were CD45RA-selected; the remaining cells were memory. J is TRBJ2-3 and V is TRBV11-3; D call uncertain. This clonotype was obtained from a man between 18 and 35 years old in good health. Some clones in this sample may be carry-over from other donors' samples. Material: memory CD4+ T cells from PBMCs. Documented subset: CD45RA-negative fraction. This chain's CDR3 is CASSLEAAGVTQYF. CDR3 sequence (DNA): TGTGCCAGCAGCTTAGAGGCGGCAGGCGTGACGCAGTATTTT. Looking up the rest from reference TRBV11-3 and TRBJ2-3 gives the full variable domain: EAGVVQSPRYKIIEKKQPVAFWCNPISGHNTLYWYLQNLGQGPELLIRYENEEAVDDSQLPKDRFSAERLKGVDSTLKIQPAELGDSAVYLCASSLEAAGVTQYFGPGTRLTVL.